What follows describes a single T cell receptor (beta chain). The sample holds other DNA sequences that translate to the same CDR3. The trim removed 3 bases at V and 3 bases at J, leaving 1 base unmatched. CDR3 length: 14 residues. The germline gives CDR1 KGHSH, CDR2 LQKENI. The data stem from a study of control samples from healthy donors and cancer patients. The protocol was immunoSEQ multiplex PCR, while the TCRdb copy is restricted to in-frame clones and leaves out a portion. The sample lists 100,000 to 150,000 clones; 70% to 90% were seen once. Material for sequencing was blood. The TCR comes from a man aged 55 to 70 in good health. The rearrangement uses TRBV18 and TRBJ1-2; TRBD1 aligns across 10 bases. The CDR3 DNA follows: TGTGCCAGCTCACCGACAGGGGGCGACTATGGCTACACCTTC. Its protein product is CASSPTGGDYGYTF.